Listed below are T cell receptor beta chains from one sample, sequenced in a study of blood T cell repertoires in COVID-19. Sequencing was performed with immunoSEQ multiplex PCR; in TCRdb, only in-frame clones are kept and a portion is missing. The sample has 300,000 to 450,000 clones; about 90% are singletons. The sample consisted of peripheral blood. The source is a woman aged 55-69 years with COVID-19, enrolled during active disease. The CDR3 runs from the conserved cysteine through the conserved F or W. The D gene is left open where the match is weak. Where a row states a size, it is once, few, many or the class of an expanded clone; other rows omit it.

j_call | clone_size | v_call | d_call | cdr3_nt | cdr3_aa
TRBJ2-5 | - | TRBV3-1/TRBV3-2 | TRBD1 | TGTGCCAGCAGTTCTATGGACAGGGAGGCGAAGACCCAGTACTTC | CASSSMDREAKTQYF
TRBJ1-5 | once | TRBV5-8 | - | TGTGCCAGCAGCTTGCGACGGGATCAGCCCCAGCATTTT | CASSLRRDQPQHF
TRBJ1-1 | - | TRBV12-3/TRBV12-4 | - | TGTGCCAGCAACGCAAACGGTCCCGGTGAAGCTTTCTTT | CASNANGPGEAFF
TRBJ1-1 | - | TRBV19 | - | TGTGCCAGTAGTAATCAGGGCCCTGAAGCTTTCTTT | CASSNQGPEAFF
TRBJ1-3 | - | TRBV7-5 | - | TGTGTCAGAAGCTTAAGGAGGGAAACCACCATATATTTT | CVRSLRRETTIYF
TRBJ1-2 | - | TRBV3-1/TRBV3-2 | - | TGTGCCAGCAGCCAAGAAGGGGTTTTCTATGGCTACACCTTC | CASSQEGVFYGYTF
TRBJ1-6 | - | TRBV9 | - | TGTGCCAGCAGCGGAGATGACAGGTACTATTCACCCCTCCACTTT | CASSGDDRYYSPLHF
TRBJ2-3 | - | TRBV24-1 | TRBD2 | TGTGCCACCAGTGATTCCCCTGGACTAGCGGGGGCCGCAGATACGCAGTATTTT | CATSDSPGLAGAADTQYF
TRBJ2-7 | - | TRBV18 | TRBD1 | TGTGCCAGCTCACCGGGACAGGGGGCCCCCTACGAGCAGTACTTC | CASSPGQGAPYEQYF
TRBJ1-1 | - | TRBV5-1 | - | TGCGCCAGCAGCTTGGAAGCGGGGGCGAACACTGAAGCTTTCTTT | CASSLEAGANTEAFF
TRBJ1-5 | - | TRBV15 | - | TGTGCCACCAGCAGAGATCTGTCGGGGTGGGGCAATCAGCCCCAGCATTTT | CATSRDLSGWGNQPQHF
TRBJ1-2 | - | TRBV12-3/TRBV12-4 | TRBD1 | TGTGCCAGCAGACGGACAGGGAACTATGGCTACACCTTC | CASRRTGNYGYTF
TRBJ2-3 | - | TRBV18 | - | TGTGCCAGCTCACATACCAGAGGAAACACAGATACGCAGTATTTT | CASSHTRGNTDTQYF
TRBJ2-7 | - | TRBV2 | TRBD1 | TGTGCCAGCAGAGGGGGCCAACTCTCCTACGAGCAGTACTTC | CASRGGQLSYEQYF
TRBJ2-7 | - | TRBV2 | TRBD2 | TGTGCCAGCAGTGAAGGCGGGGGGATGGCCTACGAGCAGTACTTC | CASSEGGGMAYEQYF
TRBJ2-7 | - | TRBV12-5 | - | TGTGCTAGTGGTTTTGGGAGGGAGCAGTACTTC | CASGFGREQYF
TRBJ1-4 | - | TRBV28 | - | TGTGCCAGCAGTTCCCCAGTGGCAACTAATGAAAAACTGTTTTTT | CASSSPVATNEKLFF
TRBJ2-2 | - | TRBV7-3 | TRBD2 | TGTGCCAGCAGCTTTACGACTAGCGGGGACGCCGGGGAGCTGTTTTTT | CASSFTTSGDAGELFF
TRBJ1-1 | - | TRBV11-2 | - | TGTGCCAGCAGCTTAACCGCAGGGGAGAACACTGAAGCTTTCTTT | CASSLTAGENTEAFF
TRBJ2-3 | - | TRBV11-2 | TRBD2 | TGTGCCAGCAGCCAGCGGGGGAGCACAGATACGCAGTATTTT | CASSQRGSTDTQYF
TRBJ1-1 | - | TRBV5-4 | TRBD1 | TGTGCCAGCAGCATACAGACAGGGATGAGCACTGAAGCTTTCTTT | CASSIQTGMSTEAFF
TRBJ1-2 | - | TRBV9 | - | TGTGCCAGCAGCCCCGGGGAGGGGTTCTTATATGGCTACACCTTC | CASSPGEGFLYGYTF
TRBJ2-5 | - | TRBV6-6 | TRBD2 | TGTGCCAGCAGTTTAGCGGGGGGAAGGCAAGAGACCCAGTACTTC | CASSLAGGRQETQYF
TRBJ2-7 | - | TRBV7-3 | TRBD2 | TGTGCCAGCAGCCCCATGGCGGGGGGACCCTACGAGCAGTACTTC | CASSPMAGGPYEQYF
TRBJ2-3 | - | TRBV27 | TRBD1 | TGTGCCAGCAGCACCGACAGGGGTTACCCCTTATACACAGATACGCAGTATTTT | CASSTDRGYPLYTDTQYF
TRBJ1-3 | - | TRBV5-1 | - | TGCGCCAGCAGCTTGGAGGGCGGGAGCTCTGGAAACACCATATATTTT | CASSLEGGSSGNTIYF
TRBJ2-3 | few | TRBV5-1 | TRBD2 | TGCGCCAGCAGCTCTGGACTAGCGGGGGGGTACACAGATACGCAGTATTTT | CASSSGLAGGYTDTQYF
TRBJ2-1 | - | TRBV6-5 | TRBD1 | TGTGCCAGCTCCGGCGGCAGGGGGATGGGGAATGAGCAGTTCTTC | CASSGGRGMGNEQFF